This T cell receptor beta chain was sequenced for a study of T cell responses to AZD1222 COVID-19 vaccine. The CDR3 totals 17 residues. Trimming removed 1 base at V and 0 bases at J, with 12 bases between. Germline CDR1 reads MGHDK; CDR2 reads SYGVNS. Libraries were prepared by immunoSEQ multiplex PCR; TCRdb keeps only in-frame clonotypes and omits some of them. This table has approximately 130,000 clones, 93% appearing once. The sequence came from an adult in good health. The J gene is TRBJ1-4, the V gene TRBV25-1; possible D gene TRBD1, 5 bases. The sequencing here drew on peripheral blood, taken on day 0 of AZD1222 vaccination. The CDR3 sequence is CASSEWGGLTTNEKLFF. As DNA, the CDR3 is TGTGCCAGCAGTGAATGGGGCGGACTGACAACTAATGAAAAACTGTTTTTT. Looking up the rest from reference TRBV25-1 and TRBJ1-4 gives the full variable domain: EADIYQTPRYLVIGTGKKITLECSQTMGHDKMYWYQQDPGMELHLIHYSYGVNSTEKGDLSSESTVSRIRTEHFPLTLESARPSHTSQYLCASSEWGGLTTNEKLFFGSGTQLSVL.